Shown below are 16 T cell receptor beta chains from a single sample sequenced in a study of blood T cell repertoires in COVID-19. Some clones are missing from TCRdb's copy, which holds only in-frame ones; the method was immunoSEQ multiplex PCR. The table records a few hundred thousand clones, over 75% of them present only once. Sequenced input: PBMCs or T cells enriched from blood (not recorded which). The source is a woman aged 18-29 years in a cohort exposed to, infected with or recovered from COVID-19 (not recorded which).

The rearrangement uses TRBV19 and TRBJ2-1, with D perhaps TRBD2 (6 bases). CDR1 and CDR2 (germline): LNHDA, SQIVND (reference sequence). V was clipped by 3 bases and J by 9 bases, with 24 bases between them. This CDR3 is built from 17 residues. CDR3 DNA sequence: TGTGCCAGTAGTATTATTGGATGGTCTAGCGTGGGTGGTGAGCAGTTCTTC. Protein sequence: CASSIIGWSSVGGEQFF.

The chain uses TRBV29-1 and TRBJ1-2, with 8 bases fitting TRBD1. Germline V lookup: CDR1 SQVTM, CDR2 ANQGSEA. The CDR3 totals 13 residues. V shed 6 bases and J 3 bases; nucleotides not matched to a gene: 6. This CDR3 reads CSVVDRADYGYTF. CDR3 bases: TGCAGCGTAGTGGACAGGGCAGACTATGGCTACACCTTC.

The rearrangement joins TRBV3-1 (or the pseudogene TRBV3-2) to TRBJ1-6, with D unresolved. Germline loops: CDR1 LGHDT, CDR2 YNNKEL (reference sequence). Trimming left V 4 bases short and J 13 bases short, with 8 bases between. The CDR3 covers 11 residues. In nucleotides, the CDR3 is TGTGCCAGCAGCCCTACCCCCCCCCTCCACTTT. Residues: CASSPTPPLHF.

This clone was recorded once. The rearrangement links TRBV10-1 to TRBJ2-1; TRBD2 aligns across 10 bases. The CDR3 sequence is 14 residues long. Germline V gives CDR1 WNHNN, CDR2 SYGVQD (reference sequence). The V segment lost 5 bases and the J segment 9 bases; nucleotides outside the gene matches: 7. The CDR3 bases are TGCGCCAGCAGTCCTCTAGCGGGAGAAGCTGAGCAGTTCTTC. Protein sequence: CASSPLAGEAEQFF.

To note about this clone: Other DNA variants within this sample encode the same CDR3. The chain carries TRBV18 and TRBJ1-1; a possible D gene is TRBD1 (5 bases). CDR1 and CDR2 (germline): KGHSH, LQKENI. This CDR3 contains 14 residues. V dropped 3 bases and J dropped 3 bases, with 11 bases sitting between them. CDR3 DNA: TGTGCCAGCTCACCCACCGGGGGTGACACTGAAGCTTTCTTT. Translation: CASSPTGGDTEAFF.

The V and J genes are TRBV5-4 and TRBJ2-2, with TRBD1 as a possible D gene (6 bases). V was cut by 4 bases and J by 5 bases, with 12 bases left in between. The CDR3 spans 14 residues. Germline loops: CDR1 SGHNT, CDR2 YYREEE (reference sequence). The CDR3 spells CASSQGQPTGELFF. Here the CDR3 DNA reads TGTGCCAGCAGCCAGGGACAACCGACCGGGGAGCTGTTTTTT.

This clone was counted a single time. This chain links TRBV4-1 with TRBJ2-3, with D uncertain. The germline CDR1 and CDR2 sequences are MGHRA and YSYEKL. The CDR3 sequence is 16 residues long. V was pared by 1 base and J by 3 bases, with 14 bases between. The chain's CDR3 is CASSQVGYPSTDTQYF. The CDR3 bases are TGCGCCAGCAGCCAAGTGGGCTACCCGAGTACAGATACGCAGTATTTT.

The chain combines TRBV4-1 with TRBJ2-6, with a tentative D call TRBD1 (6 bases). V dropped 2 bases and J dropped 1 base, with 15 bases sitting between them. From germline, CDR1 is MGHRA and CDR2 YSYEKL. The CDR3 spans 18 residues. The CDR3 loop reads CASSQRAAGESGANVLTF. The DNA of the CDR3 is TGCGCCAGCAGCCAAAGGGCGGCAGGGGAATCTGGGGCCAACGTCCTGACTTTC.

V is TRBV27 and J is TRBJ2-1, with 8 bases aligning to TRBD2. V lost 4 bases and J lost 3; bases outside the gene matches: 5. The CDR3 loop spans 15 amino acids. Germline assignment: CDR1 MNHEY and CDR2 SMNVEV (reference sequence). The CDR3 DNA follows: TGTGCCAGCAGTTCCTCGGGGGGGATCTACAATGAGCAGTTCTTC. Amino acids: CASSSSGGIYNEQFF.

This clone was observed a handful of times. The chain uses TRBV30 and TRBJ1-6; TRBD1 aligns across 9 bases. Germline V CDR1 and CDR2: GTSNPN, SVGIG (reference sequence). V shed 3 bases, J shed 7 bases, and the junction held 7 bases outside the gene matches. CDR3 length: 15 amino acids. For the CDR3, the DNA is TGTGCCTGGAGATTTTGGACAGGGGTGAATTCACCCCTCCACTTT. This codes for CAWRFWTGVNSPLHF.

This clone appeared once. The CDR3 loop reads CASSLFGHNEAFF. In DNA form, the CDR3 reads TGCGCCAGCAGCTTGTTCGGACACAACGAAGCTTTCTTT. The rearrangement uses TRBV5-1 and TRBJ1-1, with D maybe TRBD1 (5 bases). The CDR3 sequence is 13 residues long. The V end was cut by 1 base, the J end by 8 bases, with 12 bases between. Germline values: CDR1 SGHRS, CDR2 YFSETQ.

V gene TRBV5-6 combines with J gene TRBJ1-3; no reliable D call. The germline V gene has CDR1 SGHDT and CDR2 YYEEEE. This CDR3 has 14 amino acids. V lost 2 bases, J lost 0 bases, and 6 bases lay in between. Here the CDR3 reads CASSFPSSGNTIYF. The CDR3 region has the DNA TGTGCCAGCAGCTTTCCGAGCTCTGGAAACACCATATATTTT.

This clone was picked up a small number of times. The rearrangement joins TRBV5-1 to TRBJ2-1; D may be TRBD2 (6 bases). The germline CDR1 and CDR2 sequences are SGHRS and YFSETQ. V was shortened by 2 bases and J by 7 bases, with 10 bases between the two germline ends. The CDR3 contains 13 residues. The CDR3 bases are TGCGCCAGCAGCTTCCAGGAGGGTAATGAGCAGTTCTTC. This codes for CASSFQEGNEQFF.

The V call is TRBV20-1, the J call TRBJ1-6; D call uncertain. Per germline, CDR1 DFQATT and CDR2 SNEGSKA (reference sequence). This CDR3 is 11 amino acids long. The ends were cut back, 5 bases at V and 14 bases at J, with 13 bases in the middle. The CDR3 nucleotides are TGCAGTGCTCCCGGACCGGGAGCCCTCCACTTT. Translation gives CSAPGPGALHF.

The CDR3 nucleotides are TGTGCCAGCAGTTCCCTAGCGGGGGGGCGAAATGAGCAGTTCTTC. This sequence encodes CASSSLAGGRNEQFF. The chain carries TRBV28 and TRBJ2-1; TRBD2 agrees at 12 bases. The CDR3 runs 15 residues. After removal of 4 bases from V and 7 bases from J, the junction contained 5 bases not matched to a gene. The germline V gene has CDR1 MDHEN and CDR2 SYDVKM.

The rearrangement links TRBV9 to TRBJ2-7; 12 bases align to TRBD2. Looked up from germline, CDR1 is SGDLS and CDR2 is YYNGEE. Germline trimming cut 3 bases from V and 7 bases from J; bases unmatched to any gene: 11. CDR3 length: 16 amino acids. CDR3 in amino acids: CASSAQPSGGAGEQYF. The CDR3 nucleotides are TGTGCCAGCAGCGCCCAGCCTAGCGGGGGGGCCGGGGAGCAGTACTTC.